The 30 T cell receptor beta chains below all came from one sample that was sequenced in a study of blood T cell repertoires in COVID-19. Some clones are missing from TCRdb's copy, which holds only in-frame ones; the method was immunoSEQ multiplex PCR. The sample lists 140,000 or so clones, 84% occurring once. Sequenced: peripheral blood. All receptors derive from a man aged 25-45 years with COVID-19, enrolled during active disease.

V gene TRBV27 combines with J gene TRBJ2-3; D unclear. The length of the CDR3 is 13 residues. The germline V and J ends were trimmed by 3 bases and 3 bases, with 7 bases remaining between them. From germline, CDR1 is MNHEY and CDR2 SMNVEV (reference sequence). Written as DNA, the CDR3 is TGTGCCAGCAGTTTCAAAGCGACAGATACGCAGTATTTT. Translated: CASSFKATDTQYF.

The chain couples TRBV3-1 (or the pseudogene TRBV3-2) to TRBJ2-4; D call uncertain. The V and J ends lost 0 bases and 7 bases respectively, with 7 bases between them. CDR3 length equals 13 residues. Germline values: CDR1 LGHDT, CDR2 YNNKEL (reference sequence). The CDR3 spells CASSQDRTNIQYF. CDR3 DNA sequence: TGTGCCAGCAGCCAAGATCGAACTAACATTCAGTACTTC.

The V gene is TRBV6-5, the J gene TRBJ2-7; 10 bases agree with TRBD2. Trimming removed 7 bases from V and 0 bases from J; junction bases left unmatched: 6. The CDR3 runs 15 residues. The germline V gene has CDR1 MNHEY and CDR2 SVGAGI. The DNA of the CDR3 is TGTGCCAGCATAAGGGGGACTAGCGCCTCCTACGAGCAGTACTTC. It is translated as CASIRGTSASYEQYF.

J is TRBJ1-5 and V is TRBV10-3; TRBD1 might be the D (6 bases). Germline V gene sequence: CDR1 ENHRY, CDR2 SYGVKD. The CDR3 runs 12 residues. Between the trimmed V and J ends, which lost 8 bases and 4 bases, there was a span of 9 bases. DNA of the CDR3: TGTGCCATCTCGGACAGTAATCAGCCCCAGCATTTT. It specifies CAISDSNQPQHF.

The chain recombines TRBV9 with TRBJ1-2; 7 bases fit TRBD1. CDR1 is SGDLS, CDR2 YYNGEE, per germline. The CDR3 is 13 amino acids. J gave up 9 bases and V 3 bases, and 8 bases lay outside the gene matches. As DNA, the CDR3 is TGTGCCAGCAGCGGTGCAGGGGGTGGGAGCTACACCTTC. Translation: CASSGAGGGSYTF.

This chain uses TRBV4-2 with TRBJ2-5; 7 nucleotides line up with TRBD2. The CDR3 is 14 residues long. CDR1 is LGHNA and CDR2 is YNFKEQ in the germline V gene. With V trimmed by 1 base and J by 1 base, 0 bases remained unmatched. This CDR3 reads CASSQAGGQETQYF. The DNA for the CDR3 is TGTGCCAGCAGCCAAGCGGGGGGCCAAGAGACCCAGTACTTC.

The rearrangement links TRBV9 to TRBJ2-3; 9 bases are a match to TRBD2. V was pared by 2 bases and J by 4 bases, with 11 bases of the junction left unmatched. The germline V gene encodes CDR1 SGDLS and CDR2 YYNGEE. The CDR3 totals 17 residues. The CDR3 loop is CASSVTWTSVVPDTQYF. The CDR3 coding sequence is TGTGCCAGCAGCGTTACCTGGACTAGCGTGGTACCAGATACGCAGTATTTT.

The chain carries TRBV28 and TRBJ2-2, with 8 bases matching TRBD2. This CDR3 has 14 residues. Germline values: CDR1 MDHEN, CDR2 SYDVKM. Trimming removed 6 bases from V and 3 bases from J; junction bases left unmatched: 3. DNA of the CDR3: TGTGCCAGCAGGGCGGGAGGAGACACCGGGGAGCTGTTTTTT. Its translation: CASRAGGDTGELFF. Full variable domain (outside the CDR3, taken from reference TRBV28 and TRBJ2-2): DVKVTQSSRYLVKRTGEKVFLECVQDMDHENMFWYRQDPGLGLRLIYFSYDVKMKEKGDIPEGYSVSREKKERFSLILESASTNQTSMYLCASRAGGDTGELFFGEGSRLTVL.

V usage is TRBV11-2 and J usage is TRBJ2-5; D is perhaps TRBD1 (6 bases). With 5 bases removed from V and 4 bases from J, the gap between germline ends came to 23 bases. This CDR3 contains 17 residues. In germline, CDR1 is SGHAT, CDR2 FQNNGV. CDR3 loop: CASSPVVGAALIETQYF. CDR3 nucleotides: TGTGCCAGCAGCCCAGTAGTGGGGGCGGCCCTTATAGAGACCCAGTACTTC.

J is TRBJ2-1 and V is TRBV9, with 16 nucleotides matching TRBD2. Germline CDR1 and CDR2: SGDLS and YYNGEE. With V trimmed by 4 bases and J by 4 bases, 5 bases remained unmatched. This CDR3 spans 17 amino acids. The CDR3 reads CASSLGLAGGGYNEQFF. As DNA, the CDR3 is TGTGCCAGCAGCTTGGGACTAGCGGGAGGGGGGTACAATGAGCAGTTCTTC. The full variable domain, its missing parts supplied by reference TRBV9 and TRBJ2-1, is DSGVTQTPKHLITATGQRVTLRCSPRSGDLSVYWYQQSLDQGLQFLIQYYNGEERAKGNILERFSAQQFPDLHSELNLSSLELGDSALYFCASSLGLAGGGYNEQFFGPGTRLTVL.

The CDR3 nucleotides are TGTGCCACCCGAACCGGGACAGGGGGTAGGAATGAGCAGTTCTTC. Amino acids: CATRTGTGGRNEQFF. This rearrangement joins TRBV24-1 to TRBJ2-1; 11 bases are a match to TRBD1. This CDR3 region has 15 residues. V dropped 9 bases and J dropped 7; count of bases not matched to a gene: 10. Germline V gene data show CDR1 as KGHDR and CDR2 as SFDVKD.

V is TRBV28 and J is TRBJ2-6; 8 bases match TRBD1. Germline assignment: CDR1 MDHEN and CDR2 SYDVKM. After removal of 5 bases from V and 2 bases from J, the junction contained 11 bases not matched to a gene. CDR3 length equals 18 residues. CDR3 protein: CASSTTGTGVPGANVLTF. CDR3 in DNA: TGTGCCAGCAGTACCACCGGGACAGGAGTACCTGGGGCCAACGTCCTGACTTTC.

This sequence joins TRBV6-6 and TRBJ1-6; perhaps TRBD1 as D (6 bases). The CDR3 covers 14 residues. V dropped 6 bases and J dropped 7 bases, with 13 bases sitting between them. In germline, CDR1 is MNHNY, CDR2 SVGAGI (reference sequence). The CDR3 protein is CASSTGSTNSPLHF. The CDR3 DNA is TGTGCCAGCAGCACAGGGTCTACGAATTCACCCCTCCACTTT.

The count of this clone is one. J is TRBJ1-5 and V is TRBV21-1. TRBV21-1 is marked as a pseudogene. The CDR3 has 9 amino acids. This chain's CDR3 is CATGGPQHF. The CDR3, as DNA: TGTGCCACGGGGGGGCCCCAGCATTTT.

This clone was seen at least ten times. The chain recombines TRBV6-4 with TRBJ2-1, with TRBD2 matching over 9 bases. Trimming at V came to 5 bases and at J to 5 bases, leaving 7 bases not matched to a gene. Germline V gene sequence: CDR1 MRHNA, CDR2 SNTAGT. CDR3 length: 15 amino acids. CDR3 loop: CASSSGGGGDNEQFF. The CDR3, as DNA: TGTGCCAGCAGTTCGGGAGGCGGGGGGGACAATGAGCAGTTCTTC.

The chain has TRBV5-1 and TRBJ1-2, with TRBD1 identical over 7 bases. V trimming: 5 bases; J trimming: 8 bases; junction bases outside the gene matches: 6. The germline V gene has CDR1 SGHRS and CDR2 YFSETQ. The CDR3 sequence is 12 residues long. CDR3 nucleotide sequence: TGCGCCAGCAGTTTGACAGGGAAGGGCTACACCTTC. It encodes CASSLTGKGYTF.

This chain joins TRBV6-5 and TRBJ2-1, with 11 bases aligning to TRBD2. Trimming cost V 2 bases and J 5 bases; bases outside gene matches: 2. The CDR3 extends over 15 amino acids. From germline, CDR1 is MNHEY and CDR2 SVGAGI. The CDR3 loop reads CASSYGTSGNNEQFF. CDR3 DNA sequence: TGTGCCAGCAGTTACGGGACTAGCGGTAACAATGAGCAGTTCTTC.

The rearrangement links TRBV28 to TRBJ1-2; 7 nucleotides line up with TRBD1. V was clipped by 4 bases and J by 8 bases; unmatched bases: 4. The CDR3 has 12 residues. Germline assignment: CDR1 MDHEN and CDR2 SYDVKM. CDR3 DNA sequence: TGTGCCAGCAGTTCGACAGGGAAGGGCTACACCTTC. Translated, it gives CASSSTGKGYTF.

The V gene is TRBV3-1 (or the pseudogene TRBV3-2), the J gene TRBJ2-2, with D unclear. The CDR3 extends over 14 amino acids. Germline-derived CDR1 and CDR2 are LGHDT and YNNKEL (reference sequence). V was trimmed by 3 bases and J by 2 bases, leaving 7 bases between them. DNA for the CDR3: TGTGCCAGCAGCCAGGCTCCTAACACCGGGGAGCTGTTTTTT. Translation: CASSQAPNTGELFF.

For the CDR3, the DNA is TGTGCCAGCACCCCGGGACTAGGATCCTACGAGCAGTACTTC. As protein: CASTPGLGSYEQYF. The chain carries TRBV28 and TRBJ2-7; 8 positions match TRBD2. Per the germline V gene, CDR1 is MDHEN and CDR2 is SYDVKM. There are 14 residues in the CDR3. Trimming at V came to 7 bases and at J to 1 base, leaving 6 bases not matched to a gene.

The chain couples TRBV3-1 (or the pseudogene TRBV3-2) to TRBJ2-4; 8 bases are shared with TRBD2. V was pared by 4 bases and J by 0 bases, with 8 bases of the junction left unmatched. The CDR3 totals 17 residues. CDR1 is LGHDT, CDR2 YNNKEL, per germline (reference sequence). The CDR3 DNA is TGTGCCAGCAGCCTTAGCGGGACACCTCTAGCCAAAAACATTCAGTACTTC. This encodes CASSLSGTPLAKNIQYF.

The chain couples TRBV5-4 to TRBJ1-6; the D is unclear. Germline loops: CDR1 SGHNT, CDR2 YYREEE (reference sequence). This CDR3 is 18 amino acids long. Trimming removed 0 bases from V and 7 bases from J, with 20 bases in between. The CDR3 DNA is TGTGCCAGCAGCTTGGACCCCCAGATAGGAGGGAGAAATTCACCCCTCCACTTT. Its translation: CASSLDPQIGGRNSPLHF.

V is TRBV11-2 and J is TRBJ1-1; D remains unclear. Germline V gene lookup returns CDR1 SGHAT and CDR2 FQNNGV. V gave up 5 bases and J gave up 4 bases, with 14 bases separating them. This CDR3 has 14 residues. CDR3 DNA: TGTGCCAGCAGCCCCTCTAGGTTAGGCACTGAAGCTTTCTTT. It yields the protein CASSPSRLGTEAFF.

This sequence joins TRBV18 and TRBJ2-5; the match to TRBD2 covers 8 bases. This CDR3 comprises 15 residues. V dropped 3 bases and J dropped 3; count of bases not matched to a gene: 6. Germline V gene sequence: CDR1 KGHSH, CDR2 LQKENI. The CDR3 loop reads CASSPSLAGEETQYF. In DNA form, the CDR3 reads TGTGCCAGCTCACCTTCTCTAGCGGGCGAAGAGACCCAGTACTTC.

The rearrangement joins TRBV9 to TRBJ2-3; 12 bases align to TRBD2. Germline CDR1 and CDR2: SGDLS and YYNGEE. The V and J ends lost 3 bases and 4 bases, in that order; junction bases with no gene match: 3. The CDR3 covers 15 residues. CDR3 DNA: TGTGCCAGCAGCGCACTAGCGGGAGGTTCAGATACGCAGTATTTT. This sequence encodes CASSALAGGSDTQYF.

The chain couples TRBV2 to TRBJ1-2; D gene uncertain. CDR3 length: 11 residues. V lost 6 bases to trimming and J lost 7 bases, with 9 bases between them. Germline V gives CDR1 SNHLY, CDR2 FYNNEI. DNA for the CDR3: TGTGCCAGCAGGCAACAGATTGGCTACACCTTC. This gives the protein CASRQQIGYTF.

This clone was found once. The chain links TRBV25-1 to TRBJ1-5; D is possibly TRBD1 (6 bases). Germline loops: CDR1 MGHDK, CDR2 SYGVNS. Trimming stripped 3 bases from V and 7 bases from J, with 10 bases between. The CDR3 is made up of 13 amino acids. The CDR3 nucleotides are TGTGCCAGCAGTGACAGGGGCGGCCAGCCCCAGCATTTT. It translates to CASSDRGGQPQHF.

The CDR3 region has the DNA TGTGCCAGCAGCCTTAGCGGGACCTTCCAAGAGACCCAGTACTTC. Residues: CASSLSGTFQETQYF. This chain links TRBV9 with TRBJ2-5; TRBD2 matches at 8 bases. V lost 4 bases and J lost 1; bases outside the gene matches: 6. CDR3 length: 15 residues. CDR1 and CDR2 from the germline V gene are SGDLS and YYNGEE.

This chain uses TRBV19 with TRBJ2-3; 7 bases line up with TRBD1. Germline V CDR1 and CDR2: LNHDA, SQIVND (reference sequence). The CDR3 extends over 13 amino acids. V shed 9 bases, J shed 1 base, and the junction held 4 bases outside the gene matches. The CDR3 DNA is TGTGCCAGCCACGACAGGGGCACAGATACGCAGTATTTT. Its translation: CASHDRGTDTQYF.

This rearrangement joins TRBV5-6 to TRBJ1-1; no reliable D call. The CDR3 is made up of 14 amino acids. V was pared by 3 bases and J by 0 bases, with 9 bases between. Germline assignment: CDR1 SGHDT and CDR2 YYEEEE. CDR3 loop: CASSWGGMNTEAFF. CDR3 nucleotides: TGTGCCAGCAGCTGGGGAGGGATGAACACTGAAGCTTTCTTT.